Here is one T cell receptor (beta chain) with its context. The antigen remains unidentified. The sample is drawn from a study of shared clonotypes between healthy human individuals. Overall study results and limits: Measured sharing among donors was expected to vary with sequencing depth. Around 5% of naive CD4 clonotypes were common to several donors.

Trimming at V came to 6 bases and at J to 7 bases, leaving 14 bases not matched to a gene. CDR1 is SNHLY, CDR2 FYNNEI, per germline. The CDR3 runs 17 residues. Sequenced by immunoSEQ multiplex PCR; TCRdb stores in-frame clones only, minus some. The sample holds about 1 million clones, 70% to 80% seen once. This TCR derives from a young man in good health. The sample comprised memory CD4+ T cells sorted from blood. Subset described: CD45RA-negative fraction. The chain joins TRBV2 to TRBJ2-2, with 10 bases fitting TRBD2. As DNA, the CDR3 is TGTGCCAGCAGCAGGAGTCTGCTAGCGGGAGTTGGCGGGGAGCTGTTTTTT. This encodes CASSRSLLAGVGGELFF.